The sample holds a few counts of the clone carrying this T cell receptor (beta chain). The antigen remains unidentified. The source of the sample is a study of T-cell memory formation after mild COVID-19. Whole-study findings and limits: Clones that got smaller from day 15 to 85 had even CD4/CD8, while clones growing later tipped toward CD4+. Whether day 37 second-wave clones are SARS-CoV-2-specific was not confirmed.

V was pared by 4 bases and J by 3 bases, with 16 bases between. Looked up from germline, CDR1 is SQVTM and CDR2 is ANQGSEA. The CDR3 contains 14 residues. TCRdb processed the 5' RACE reads anew with MiXCR; each CDR3 protein has one entry. Seen here are around 62,000 distinct CDR3 sequences, 25% to 35% observed once, and the top ten hold roughly 47%. The V and J genes are TRBV29-1 and TRBJ2-7; D might be TRBD1 (6 bases). The TCR was taken from a man in his late teens or twenties who had mild COVID-19 (a few samples of this study predate the infection). Cell type and time point are not known. The source material was PBMCs or a T cell subset sorted from them (not recorded which). The CDR3 loop is CSVVPPGRGYEQYF. The CDR3 nucleotides are TGCAGCGTTGTTCCCCCAGGCAGGGGCTACGAGCAGTACTTC.